These 26 T cell receptor beta chains came from one sample sequenced in a study of cytomegalovirus exposure and HLA in healthy donors listed by TCRdb under 2017. The library was built by means of the immunoSEQ multiplex PCR assay. The source is immuneACCESS, and TCRdb retained only in-frame sequences with V and J called. Part of the clones is not carried over; for the studies checked, unresolved V genes explain less than half of this, and the remainder is unexplained. The sample table holds some 170,000 clones, of which 85% were seen once. In total, the top ten clones hold 2% to 2.5% of the sample. Sequencing input: PBMCs. The receptor set was obtained from a man younger than 40 in good health and CMV-seropositive.

The gene calls are TRBV4-2 and TRBJ1-1, with D possibly being TRBD1 (6 bases). Germline CDR1 LGHNA, CDR2 YNFKEQ. V lost 1 base, J lost 5 bases, and 14 bases lay in between. The CDR3 has 15 residues. Here the CDR3 DNA reads TGTGCCAGCAGCCAAGCTGAGGGAGGGGGGACTGAAGCTTTCTTT. Its translation: CASSQAEGGGTEAFF.

The chain combines TRBV13 with TRBJ2-2; 7 positions agree with TRBD1. CDR1 and CDR2 from the germline V gene are PRHDT and FYEKMQ (reference sequence). Trimming took 5 bases from V and 0 from J; bases not matched to a gene: 6. The length of the CDR3 is 16 residues. CDR3 in DNA: TGTGCCAGCAGCGCCTGGGACAGTGCGAACACCGGGGAGCTGTTTTTT. Its translation: CASSAWDSANTGELFF.

The gene calls are TRBV7-9 and TRBJ1-2; D not certain. Trimming removed 4 bases at V and 1 base at J, with 4 bases between. Looked up from germline, CDR1 is SEHNR and CDR2 is FQNEAQ (reference sequence). The CDR3 runs to 12 residues. DNA of the CDR3: TGTGCCAGCAGCTCACTTAACTATGGCTACACCTTC. Protein: CASSSLNYGYTF. Filled out from reference TRBV7-9 and TRBJ1-2, the complete variable domain reads DTGVSQNPRHKITKRGQNVTFRCDPISEHNRLYWYRQTLGQGPEFLTYFQNEAQLEKSRLLSDRFSAERPKGSFSTLEIQRTEQGDSAMYLCASSSLNYGYTFGSGTRLTVV.

The chain carries TRBV2 and TRBJ2-1, with D perhaps TRBD2 (7 bases). V was pared by 8 bases and J by 7 bases, with 21 bases between. From germline, CDR1 is SNHLY and CDR2 FYNNEI. The CDR3 has 15 amino acids. CDR3 amino acids: CASLREGGDRNEQFF. CDR3 coding DNA: TGTGCCAGCTTACGTGAGGGGGGGGATAGAAATGAGCAGTTCTTC.

The chain combines TRBV5-1 with TRBJ2-7, with 14 bases that match TRBD2. Germline trimming cut 4 bases from V and 0 bases from J; bases unmatched to any gene: 9. Germline loops: CDR1 SGHRS, CDR2 YFSETQ. There are 18 residues in the CDR3. CDR3 coding DNA: TGCGCCAGCAGCCAAGGACTAGCGGGGGGCTTTAGCTCCTACGAGCAGTACTTC. Amino acids: CASSQGLAGGFSSYEQYF.

The chain recombines TRBV7-2 with TRBJ2-5; D may be TRBD2 (6 bases). Germline CDR1 reads SGHTA; CDR2 reads FQGNSA. The germline V and J ends were trimmed by 5 bases and 5 bases, with 15 bases remaining between them. The CDR3 is 14 residues long. Written as DNA, the CDR3 is TGTGCCAGCAGCCCCCGTGGGGGGAGGGAGACCCAGTACTTC. Protein sequence: CASSPRGGRETQYF.

This clone appeared a single time. The V call is TRBV19, the J call TRBJ1-2; D call uncertain. CDR1 is LNHDA, CDR2 SQIVND, per germline (reference sequence). This CDR3 region has 16 residues. V was cut by 7 bases and J by 1 base, with 19 bases left in between. CDR3 DNA: TGTGCCAGTACCGCTGGGGAGAATTGGTTTAACTATGGCTACACCTTC. It translates to CASTAGENWFNYGYTF.

The chain employs TRBV9 and TRBJ2-7; 10 positions agree with TRBD1. Losses at the gene ends were 4 bases for V and 3 bases for J; bases not matched to a gene: 7. Germline lookup yields CDR1 SGDLS and CDR2 YYNGEE. The CDR3 is 15 residues long. This CDR3 is CASSLRTGGLYEQYF. The CDR3 coding sequence is TGTGCCAGCAGCCTGAGGACAGGGGGACTCTACGAGCAGTACTTC.

For the CDR3, the DNA is TGTGCCAGCTCACCACTGGGCCGACGGGGCCAAGAGACCCAGTACTTC. This sequence encodes CASSPLGRRGQETQYF. The chain couples TRBV18 to TRBJ2-5, with D perhaps TRBD2 (5 bases). CDR1 and CDR2 from the germline V gene are KGHSH and LQKENI. This CDR3 contains 16 residues. V lost 1 base and J 1 base, leaving 13 bases between the germline ends.

This sequence joins TRBV7-8 and TRBJ2-7; 8 nucleotides line up with TRBD1. The CDR3 sequence is 18 residues long. J was trimmed by 1 base and V by 5 bases; bases with no gene match: 16. The germline CDR1 and CDR2 sequences are SGHVS and FQNEAQ. The CDR3 region is CASSQPGTGLPKSYEQYF. In nucleotides, the CDR3 is TGTGCCAGCAGCCAACCCGGGACAGGCCTTCCGAAGTCCTACGAGCAGTACTTC.

This rearrangement joins TRBV4-1 to TRBJ1-5; D perhaps matches TRBD1 (6 bases). The CDR3 runs to 16 residues. Germline V gene sequence: CDR1 MGHRA, CDR2 YSYEKL. Trimming took off 0 bases at V and 4 bases at J, with 13 bases between the two ends. The CDR3 sequence is CASSQDPAGDNQPQHF. CDR3 sequence (DNA): TGCGCCAGCAGCCAAGATCCGGCAGGGGATAATCAGCCCCAGCATTTT.

The chain links TRBV9 to TRBJ2-3; 9 nucleotides align to TRBD1. Germline V gene data show CDR1 as SGDLS and CDR2 as YYNGEE. The CDR3 totals 17 residues. The J segment lost 2 bases and the V segment lost 0 bases, leaving 7 bases of the junction unmatched. The CDR3: CASSVDFRDRVTDTQYF. In DNA form, the CDR3 reads TGTGCCAGCAGCGTAGATTTTCGGGACAGGGTCACAGATACGCAGTATTTT.

The rearrangement joins TRBV30 to TRBJ1-6; TRBD1 might be the D (5 bases). Germline assignment: CDR1 GTSNPN and CDR2 SVGIG (reference sequence). This CDR3 comprises 13 residues. Trimming left V 5 bases short and J 3 bases short, with 8 bases between. CDR3 loop: CAWSRGYNSPLHF. The DNA for the CDR3 is TGTGCCTGGTCAAGGGGCTATAATTCACCCCTCCACTTT.

The V gene is TRBV18, the J gene TRBJ2-1; 11 bases map to TRBD2. The junction had 6 bases not matched to a gene; V was cut back by 1 base and J by 7 bases. CDR3 length: 16 residues. CDR1 KGHSH and CDR2 LQKENI come from the germline V gene. The CDR3 DNA reads as TGTGCCAGCTCACCACAATCGGCTAGCGGGGGGAATGAGCAGTTCTTC. This sequence encodes CASSPQSASGGNEQFF.

The CDR3 coding sequence is TGCAGCGTTGGGAAAGACACCGTCTACGAGCAGTACTTC. Amino acids: CSVGKDTVYEQYF. The gene calls are TRBV29-1 and TRBJ2-7; D gene unclear. V lost 4 bases to trimming and J lost 3 bases, with 13 bases between them. This CDR3 region has 13 residues. The germline gives CDR1 SQVTM, CDR2 ANQGSEA.

This clone was picked up a small number of times. The chain has TRBV4-1 and TRBJ1-4; D gene unclear. The CDR3 sequence is 13 residues long. The germline V gene has CDR1 MGHRA and CDR2 YSYEKL. V was shortened by 2 bases and J by 3 bases, with 4 bases between the two germline ends. This CDR3 is CASSQSANEKLFF. Written as DNA, the CDR3 is TGCGCCAGCAGCCAATCGGCTAATGAAAAACTGTTTTTT.

The rearrangement links TRBV11-3 to TRBJ2-1; weak D call: TRBD2 (5 bases). This CDR3 is 14 amino acids long. V was clipped by 3 bases and J by 10 bases, with 16 bases between them. Per germline, CDR1 SGHNT and CDR2 YENEEA. As DNA, the CDR3 is TGTGCCAGCAGCTTCGGCCGGGAAAGCGAGGAGCAGTTCTTC. Translating gives CASSFGRESEEQFF.

The chain couples TRBV9 to TRBJ2-3, with 8 bases fitting TRBD2. Unmatched junction bases numbered 12, after V lost 0 bases and J lost 6 bases. Germline CDR1 SGDLS, CDR2 YYNGEE. The CDR3 has 17 amino acids. The CDR3 DNA reads TGTGCCAGCAGCGTAGCATCCTTAGCGGGGCAAAGGGATACGCAGTATTTT. Translated, it gives CASSVASLAGQRDTQYF.

The chain combines TRBV5-6 with TRBJ1-1, with D tentatively TRBD1 (5 bases). Germline V gene data show CDR1 as SGHDT and CDR2 as YYEEEE. Trimming cost V 2 bases and J 5 bases, with 13 bases left between them. The CDR3 length is 14 residues. CDR3 amino acids: CASSFWGVGTEAFF. CDR3 DNA sequence: TGTGCCAGCAGCTTTTGGGGGGTAGGAACTGAAGCTTTCTTT.

V usage is TRBV5-4 and J usage is TRBJ2-7; D unclear. The length of the CDR3 is 15 residues. CDR1 is SGHNT, CDR2 YYREEE, per germline (reference sequence). V dropped 1 base and J dropped 0 bases, with 11 bases sitting between them. This CDR3 is CASSLNSGSSYEQYF. The CDR3 coding sequence is TGTGCCAGCAGCTTGAATTCCGGTAGCTCCTACGAGCAGTACTTC.

CDR3 region: CASSDSGGATDTQYF. As DNA, the CDR3 is TGTGCCAGCAGCGATAGCGGGGGGGCAACAGATACGCAGTATTTT. This rearrangement joins TRBV9 to TRBJ2-3; 11 nucleotides match TRBD2. The CDR3 runs 15 residues. Germline CDR1 reads SGDLS; CDR2 reads YYNGEE. J gave up 3 bases and V 3 bases, and 3 bases lay outside the gene matches.

This chain connects TRBV7-9 to TRBJ2-7; the D gene is possibly TRBD1 (6 bases). The CDR3 extends over 12 amino acids. Germline V lookup: CDR1 SEHNR, CDR2 FQNEAQ (reference sequence). V lost 4 bases to trimming and J lost 4 bases, with 8 bases between them. The CDR3 protein is CASSYRDYEQYF. CDR3 nucleotides: TGTGCCAGCAGCTACAGGGATTACGAGCAGTACTTC.

The chain couples TRBV12-5 to TRBJ2-2; TRBD1 agrees at 7 bases. Germline CDR1 reads LGHNT; CDR2 reads FRNRAP. V trimming: 8 bases; J trimming: 5 bases; junction bases outside the gene matches: 5. This CDR3 is built from 13 residues. DNA of the CDR3: TGTGCTAGTCAACAGGGGTGGACCGGGGAGCTGTTTTTT. Translated: CASQQGWTGELFF.

The chain carries TRBV6-5 and TRBJ1-1, with 7 bases identical to TRBD1. The CDR3 spans 15 residues. The trim removed 5 bases at V and 4 bases at J, leaving 10 bases unmatched. Germline CDR1 and CDR2: MNHEY and SVGAGI. The CDR3: CASSTGQTGFTEAFF. CDR3 nucleotides: TGTGCCAGCAGTACGGGACAGACGGGGTTCACTGAAGCTTTCTTT.

This clone was seen a few times. The chain couples TRBV2 to TRBJ1-2; TRBD1 matches at 8 bases. Trimming cost V 5 bases and J 3 bases; bases outside gene matches: 5. This CDR3 has 14 residues. Germline lookup yields CDR1 SNHLY and CDR2 FYNNEI. The CDR3 here is CASSPQGDYYGYTF. The CDR3 DNA reads as TGTGCCAGCAGTCCACAGGGGGACTACTATGGCTACACCTTC. Using reference TRBV2 and TRBJ1-2 for the parts outside the CDR3, the full variable domain is EPEVTQTPSHQVTQMGQEVILRCVPISNHLYFYWYRQILGQKVEFLVSFYNNEISEKSEIFDDQFSVERPDGSNFTLKIRSTKLEDSAMYFCASSPQGDYYGYTFGSGTRLTVV.

The CDR3 nucleotides read TGTGCCAGCAGTTTATTACCGGGCCAGGGGACAGATACGCAGTATTTT. Translation gives CASSLLPGQGTDTQYF. V and J are TRBV6-5 and TRBJ2-3, with D maybe TRBD1 (6 bases). The CDR3 loop spans 16 amino acids. Germline V gene sequence: CDR1 MNHEY, CDR2 SVGAGI. The V and J ends lost 4 bases and 3 bases respectively, with 17 bases between them.